A single TCR beta chain is shown here with its context. Germline CDR1 is SGHRS and CDR2 is YFSETQ. Trimming took off 4 bases at V and 2 bases at J, with 12 bases between the two ends. This CDR3 spans 14 amino acids. As originally analysed: Counts of nucleated cells, estimated from reference gene primer amplification, were obtained. The table came from immunoSEQ multiplex PCR; TCRdb's copy has only in-frame clones and leaves some out. Clone size and the V and J calls come from that table; the DNA yielded D and trimming. The repertoire holds 85,000 to 100,000 clones, with about nine tenths as singletons. The sample is drawn from a study of blood T cell repertoires in COVID-19. The wider study: Specimens from acute and convalescent COVID-19 originated in the United States, Italy and Spain.

The clonotype originates from a man aged 55 to 69 with acute or convalescent COVID-19. Sequencing was done on a sample of peripheral blood. The gene calls are TRBV5-1 and TRBJ1-1, with D possibly matching TRBD1 (6 bases). For the CDR3, the DNA is TGCGCCAGCAGCCTTGACAGGCCTAACACTGAAGCTTTCTTT. Translated: CASSLDRPNTEAFF.